Following are 19 T cell receptor beta chains from one sample sequenced in a study of CD8+CD57+ T cells in acquired aplastic anemia. Sequencing involved patients with CD8+CD57+ cell expansion previously shown by flow cytometry. Both TCR beta VDJ combination and CDR3 sequence profiling were carried out. Genomic DNA was the template for this profiling. TCRdb independently ran MiXCR on the reads; one entry per CDR3 protein. Among about half a million distinct CDR3 sequences listed, about a third were seen once. Sequences were obtained from sorted CD4+, CD8+, or CD8+CD57+ T cells (not recorded which) from PBMCs. These TCRs come from a human donor with aplastic anemia.

A remark on this clonotype: Compared with germline, one end of the junction differs, possibly owing to a read error. The J gene is TRBJ2-7, the V gene TRBV15; D uncertain. The germline V gene has CDR1 LNHNV and CDR2 YYDKDF (reference sequence). The CDR3 is made up of 13 amino acids. CDR3: CAASSLTVYEQYF. In nucleotides, the CDR3 is TGTGCCGCCAGCAGCTTGACGGTCTACGAGCAGTACTTC.

This clonotype turned up a few times. The gene calls are TRBV20-1 and TRBJ2-7, with 8 nucleotides matching TRBD1. This CDR3 comprises 14 residues. Trimming removed 6 bases from V and 3 bases from J; junction bases left unmatched: 10. Germline V gene data show CDR1 as DFQATT and CDR2 as SNEGSKA (reference sequence). The CDR3: CSAERRTGYYEQYF. CDR3 nucleotides: TGCAGTGCCGAACGCAGGACAGGGTACTACGAGCAGTACTTC.

The chain employs TRBV10-3 and TRBJ1-1, with D perhaps matching TRBD1 (5 bases). The ends were cut back, 9 bases at V and 2 bases at J, with 13 bases in the middle. Germline CDR1 is ENHRY and CDR2 is SYGVKD. CDR3 size: 13 residues. DNA of the CDR3: TGTGCCATGAAGATGACAGACAACACTGAAGCTTTCTTT. Translation: CAMKMTDNTEAFF.

This clonotype was counted ten times or more. V and J are TRBV10-3 and TRBJ1-1; 8 positions match TRBD1. From germline, CDR1 is ENHRY and CDR2 SYGVKD. Unmatched junction bases numbered 6, after V lost 3 bases and J lost 6 bases. The CDR3 loop spans 14 amino acids. DNA of the CDR3: TGTGCCATCAGTGACCAGGGGGCGGCTTCTGAAGCTTTCTTT. It is translated as CAISDQGAASEAFF.

This clonotype has a handful of counts. The chain couples TRBV20-1 to TRBJ2-3; possible D gene TRBD2, 6 bases. The CDR3 sequence is 16 residues long. The germline V gene has CDR1 DFQATT and CDR2 SNEGSKA (reference sequence). The CDR3 coding sequence is TGCAGCGCCTTCCGTTCCGGGACTTGGGGCCGGGGTACGCAGTATTTT. It yields the protein CSAFRSGTWGRGTQYF.

The chain employs TRBV29-1 and TRBJ2-1; TRBD2 matches at 7 bases. The V and J ends lost 6 bases and 0 bases, in that order; junction bases with no gene match: 8. The CDR3 covers 15 residues. Germline CDR1 SQVTM, CDR2 ANQGSEA. The DNA of the CDR3 is TGCAGCGTACCCCGACTAGCAATCTCCTACAATGAGCAGTTCTTC. Protein: CSVPRLAISYNEQFF.

The table lists this clonotype with a few counts. The rearrangement links TRBV20-1 to TRBJ2-3; 12 bases match TRBD2. Germline assignment: CDR1 DFQATT and CDR2 SNEGSKA (reference sequence). The CDR3 is made up of 16 amino acids. V lost 5 bases and J lost 2; bases outside the gene matches: 8. This CDR3 reads CSALRTSGIDTDTQYF. CDR3 coding DNA: TGCAGTGCTCTTAGGACTAGCGGGATTGACACAGATACGCAGTATTTT.

This clonotype was counted many times. The gene calls are TRBV19 and TRBJ2-7; 9 bases fit TRBD1. After removal of 4 bases from V and 0 bases from J, the junction contained 4 bases not matched to a gene. CDR3 size: 15 residues. CDR1 and CDR2 from the germline V gene are LNHDA and SQIVND (reference sequence). The CDR3: CASSTGTGSSYEQYF. CDR3 coding DNA: TGTGCCAGTAGTACCGGGACAGGGAGCTCCTACGAGCAGTACTTC.

About this clonotype itself: One junction end disagrees with the germline gene, perhaps due to a read error. The V gene is TRBV19, the J gene TRBJ1-2; no clear D gene. Germline V lookup: CDR1 LNHDA, CDR2 SQIVND (reference sequence). This CDR3 has 14 residues. CDR3 sequence: CASSKNQVNYGNTF. The DNA of the CDR3 is TGTGCCAGCAGTAAAAATCAGGTCAACTATGGCAACACCTTC.

This clonotype came up many times. The chain has TRBV2 and TRBJ1-5; D call uncertain. Trimming left V 1 base short and J 3 bases short, with 4 bases between. Germline assignment: CDR1 SNHLY and CDR2 FYNNEI. The CDR3 has 13 amino acids. CDR3 amino acids: CASSEENNQPQHF. CDR3 coding DNA: TGTGCCAGCAGTGAAGAAAACAATCAGCCCCAGCATTTT.

This sequence joins TRBV20-1 and TRBJ2-3; D possibly corresponds to TRBD2 (5 bases). Trimming removed 2 bases from V and 3 bases from J, with 15 bases in between. CDR3 size: 15 residues. CDR1 and CDR2 from the germline V gene are DFQATT and SNEGSKA (reference sequence). CDR3 bases: TGCAGTGCTAGATCTGTCGGGGTAAAGACAGATACGCAGTATTTT. Encoded protein: CSARSVGVKTDTQYF.

A remark on this clonotype: This may come from a read error, since a much larger clone is one base off. The chain combines TRBV2 with TRBJ2-1; D is uncertain. V lost 2 bases and J lost 4, with 0 bases in between. The germline gives CDR1 SNHLY, CDR2 FYNNEI. The CDR3 has 11 amino acids. CDR3 loop: CASSEYNEQFF. In DNA form, the CDR3 reads TGTGCCAGCAGTGAATACAATGAGCAGTTCTTC.

The J gene is TRBJ1-1, the V gene TRBV2; tentatively, D is TRBD1 (6 bases). The CDR3 totals 13 residues. Germline CDR1 reads SNHLY; CDR2 reads FYNNEI. Deletions cut 9 bases from V and 1 base from J, with 12 bases between. This chain's CDR3 is CASNLQGNTEAFF. CDR3 coding DNA: TGTGCCAGTAACCTACAGGGGAACACTGAAGCTTTCTTT.

In regard to this clonotype: This could be a read error, since a much larger clone is one nucleotide away. This sequence joins TRBV7-7 and TRBJ2-5, with D perhaps matching TRBD1 or TRBD2 (9 bases each). Germline CDR1 reads SSHAT; CDR2 reads FNYEAQ (reference sequence). The CDR3 loop spans 15 amino acids. CDR3 sequence reads: CASSGGTGRREAQYF. Here the CDR3 DNA reads TGTGCTAGCAGCGGGGGGACAGGGAGGAGGGAGGCCCAGTACTTC.

This chain joins TRBV6-5 and TRBJ1-2; D unresolved. The CDR3 sequence is 14 residues long. The V and J ends lost 2 bases and 6 bases respectively, with 13 bases between them. Germline V lookup: CDR1 MNHEY, CDR2 SVGAGI. The CDR3 DNA is TGTGCCAGCAGTTACCCGGAAAAGGCTCATGGCTACACCTTC. Amino acids: CASSYPEKAHGYTF.

As regards this clonotype: The junction departs from the called germline gene at one end, perhaps through a read error. The chain links TRBV7-7 to TRBJ2-3; no definite D call. Germline V lookup: CDR1 SSHAT, CDR2 FNYEAQ (reference sequence). The CDR3 runs 13 residues. In nucleotides, the CDR3 is TGTGCTAGCAGCGCCAGTATAGCAGATACGCAGTATTTT. Translated, it gives CASSASIADTQYF.

This clonotype was recorded many times. The CDR3 sequence: CASSVTGMNTEAFF. The CDR3 DNA reads TGTGCCAGTAGTGTGACAGGGATGAACACTGAAGCTTTCTTT. The J gene is TRBJ1-1, the V gene TRBV19, with 7 positions matching TRBD1. The trim removed 5 bases at V and 0 bases at J, leaving 3 bases unmatched. CDR1 LNHDA and CDR2 SQIVND come from the germline V gene (reference sequence). CDR3 length: 14 amino acids.

The sample holds many counts of this clonotype. V and J are TRBV19 and TRBJ1-5; D remains ambiguous. Trimming left V 7 bases short and J 6 bases short, with 16 bases between. This CDR3 is 14 amino acids long. Germline CDR1 is LNHDA and CDR2 is SQIVND (reference sequence). The CDR3, as DNA: TGTGCCAGTACCGTACAAGGGCAGTTTCAGCCCCAGCATTTT. This translates into CASTVQGQFQPQHF.

V and J are TRBV20-1 and TRBJ2-5; weak D call: TRBD1 (6 bases). Trimming took off 2 bases at V and 2 bases at J, with 6 bases between the two ends. CDR3 length: 12 residues. In germline, CDR1 is DFQATT, CDR2 SNEGSKA (reference sequence). The CDR3 DNA sequence: TGCAGTGCTAGACAGGGGCAAGAGACCCAGTACTTC. It specifies CSARQGQETQYF.